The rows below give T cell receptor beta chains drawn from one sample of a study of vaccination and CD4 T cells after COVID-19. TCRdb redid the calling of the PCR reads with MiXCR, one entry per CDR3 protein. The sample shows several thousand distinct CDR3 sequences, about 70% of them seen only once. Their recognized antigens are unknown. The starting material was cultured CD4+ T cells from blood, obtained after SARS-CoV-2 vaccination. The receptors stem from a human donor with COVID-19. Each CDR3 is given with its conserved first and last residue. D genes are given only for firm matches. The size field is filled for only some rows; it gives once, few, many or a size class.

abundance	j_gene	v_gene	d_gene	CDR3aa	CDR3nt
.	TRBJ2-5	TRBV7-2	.	CASSHPKETQYF	TGTGCCAGCAGCCATCCGAAAGAGACCCAGTACTTC
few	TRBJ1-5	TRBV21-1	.	CATPGKGNQPQHF	TGTGCCACCCCAGGGAAGGGCAATCAGCCCCAGCATTTT
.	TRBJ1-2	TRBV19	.	CASSIVGQGGEGYTF	TGTGCCAGTAGTATTGTAGGCCAGGGTGGTGAGGGCTACACCTTC
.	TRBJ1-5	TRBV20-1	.	CSASRAADLNQPQHF	TGCAGTGCTAGTAGGGCAGCCGATCTCAATCAGCCCCAGCATTTT
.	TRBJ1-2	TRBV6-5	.	CASSYLASGYGYTF	TGTGCCAGCAGTTACCTGGCTTCAGGCTATGGCTACACCTTC
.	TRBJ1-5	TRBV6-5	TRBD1	CASSYSAGTGVQPQHF	TGTGCCAGCAGTTACTCCGCAGGGACAGGTGTTCAGCCCCAGCATTTT
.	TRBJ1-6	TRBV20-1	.	CSARAGAGSYNSPLHF	TGCAGTGCTAGAGCCGGGGCAGGCTCCTATAATTCACCCCTCCACTTT
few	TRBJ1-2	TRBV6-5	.	CASSSVFTYGYTF	TGTGCCAGCAGTTCCGTGTTCACCTATGGCTACACCTTC
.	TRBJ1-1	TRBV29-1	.	CSETEGGTEAFF	TGCAGCGAGACGGAGGGGGGCACTGAAGCTTTCTTT
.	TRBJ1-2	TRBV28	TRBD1	CASGRQGPYGYTF	TGTGCCAGCGGCCGACAGGGCCCATATGGCTACACCTTC
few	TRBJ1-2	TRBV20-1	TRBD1	CSARPMGRTGQTF	TGCAGTGCTAGACCGATGGGGCGGACAGGCCAAACCTTC
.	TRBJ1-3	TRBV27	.	CASSLGGGAGNTIYF	TGTGCCAGCAGTTTGGGGGGGGGAGCTGGAAACACCATATATTTT
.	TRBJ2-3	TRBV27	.	CASSLSPRRRTDTQYF	TGTGCCAGCAGTTTAAGCCCGAGGAGGCGCACAGATACGCAGTATTTT
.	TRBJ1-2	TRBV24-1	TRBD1	CATSDPGQGGYGYTF	TGTGCCACCAGTGATCCCGGACAGGGAGGGTATGGCTACACCTTC
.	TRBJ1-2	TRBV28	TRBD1	CASSLYGTGYGYTF	TGTGCCAGCAGTTTATACGGGACAGGCTATGGCTACACCTTC
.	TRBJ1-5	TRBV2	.	CASTQPGEQSQPQHF	TGTGCCAGCACGCAACCCGGCGAGCAGTCTCAGCCCCAGCATTTT
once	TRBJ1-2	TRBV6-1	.	CASSELGQGYTF	TGTGCCAGCAGTGAGTTGGGACAAGGCTACACCTTC
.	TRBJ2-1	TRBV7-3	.	CASSSYTSPQEQFF	TGTGCCAGCAGCTCCTATACTAGTCCCCAGGAGCAGTTCTTC
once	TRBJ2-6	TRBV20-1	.	CSARQGTPGANVLTF	TGCAGTGCTAGACAGGGGACCCCTGGGGCCAACGTCCTGACTTTC
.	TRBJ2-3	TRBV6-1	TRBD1	CASSASTGTGGTDTQYF	TGTGCCAGCAGTGCTTCCACCGGGACAGGGGGCACAGATACGCAGTATTTT